One and the same sample provided the 17 T cell receptor beta chains below, sequenced in a study of blood T cell repertoires in COVID-19. The protocol was immunoSEQ multiplex PCR, while the TCRdb copy is restricted to in-frame clones and leaves out a portion. The data show about 200,000 clones, about 90% seen once. The source material was peripheral blood. The receptors shown here come from a man aged 18 to 29 with active or convalescent COVID-19.

The sample holds one count of this clone. This chain connects TRBV4-2 to TRBJ1-1; TRBD1 is a possible D gene (6 bases). Germline CDR1 and CDR2: LGHNA and YNFKEQ. This CDR3 has 15 amino acids. V lost 1 base and J lost 5, with 14 bases in between. The CDR3 coding sequence is TGTGCCAGCAGCCAAGCAGTATCAGGGGTTACTGAAGCTTTCTTT. It translates to CASSQAVSGVTEAFF.

This sequence joins TRBV5-1 and TRBJ2-3, with a possible D match to TRBD1 (6 bases). This CDR3 has 17 amino acids. With 4 bases removed from V and 4 bases from J, the gap between germline ends came to 22 bases. Germline CDR1 reads SGHRS; CDR2 reads YFSETQ. Here the CDR3 DNA reads TGCGCCAGCAGCCCCATGGGGGCAAGGGTCGTCGCAGATACGCAGTATTTT. This sequence encodes CASSPMGARVVADTQYF.

The genes are TRBV5-4 and TRBJ1-1; possible D gene TRBD1, 6 bases. The CDR3 sequence is 18 residues long. In germline, CDR1 is SGHNT, CDR2 YYREEE (reference sequence). The V gene lost 3 bases and the J gene lost 1 base, with 22 bases spanning the gap. The CDR3 here is CASSSGRTGISKNTEAFF. DNA for the CDR3: TGTGCCAGCAGCTCTGGGCGAACAGGGATCTCCAAGAACACTGAAGCTTTCTTT.

This sequence joins TRBV6-2 or TRBV6-3 and TRBJ1-2; no reliable D call. The ends were cut back, 5 bases at V and 2 bases at J, with 18 bases in the middle. This CDR3 spans 16 amino acids. CDR1 and CDR2 from the germline V gene are MNHEY and SVGEGT. CDR3 nucleotides: TGTGCCAGCAGTCGATATTCGGAGATGCCCAACTATGGCTACACCTTC. Its protein product is CASSRYSEMPNYGYTF.

This clone was seen a single time. The chain uses TRBV30 and TRBJ2-1; 8 bases agree with TRBD2. In germline, CDR1 is GTSNPN, CDR2 SVGIG (reference sequence). The CDR3 is made up of 14 amino acids. V dropped 5 bases and J dropped 0; count of bases not matched to a gene: 3. For the CDR3, the DNA is TGTGCCTGGGATAGCGGGAACTCCTACAATGAGCAGTTCTTC. Protein sequence: CAWDSGNSYNEQFF.

This chain links TRBV5-1 with TRBJ2-1, with 9 bases matching TRBD2. Per the germline V gene, CDR1 is SGHRS and CDR2 is YFSETQ. This CDR3 contains 15 residues. The V segment lost 4 bases and the J segment 3 bases; nucleotides outside the gene matches: 5. The CDR3 region has the DNA TGCGCCAGCAGCGCCGGGACTAGCTACTACAATGAGCAGTTCTTC. It translates to CASSAGTSYYNEQFF.

This sequence joins TRBV12-3 or TRBV12-4 and TRBJ1-1; D remains unclear. The V end was cut by 3 bases, the J end by 9 bases, with 14 bases between. The CDR3 runs to 13 residues. The CDR3 loop is CASSFLDTLKAFF. The CDR3 DNA sequence: TGTGCCAGCAGTTTTCTCGACACCTTAAAAGCTTTCTTT.

This clone was detected a few times. J is TRBJ2-7 and V is TRBV7-2, with 8 bases matching TRBD2. Germline lookup yields CDR1 SGHTA and CDR2 FQGNSA. The CDR3 length is 13 residues. V lost 6 bases and J lost 3; bases outside the gene matches: 4. This CDR3 reads CASRVAGNYEQYF. The CDR3 bases are TGTGCCAGCAGGGTAGCGGGGAACTACGAGCAGTACTTC.

This clone is deemed medium-sized. The CDR3: CASSIGLTTNQPQHF. As DNA, the CDR3 is TGTGCCAGTAGTATAGGCCTAACCACTAATCAGCCCCAGCATTTT. The V call is TRBV19, the J call TRBJ1-5; D ambiguous. V was shortened by 1 base and J by 4 bases, with 11 bases between the two germline ends. CDR1 is LNHDA, CDR2 SQIVND, per germline (reference sequence). This CDR3 contains 15 residues.

The rearrangement links TRBV7-8 to TRBJ2-3; the D gene is possibly TRBD2 (7 bases). Germline V gene sequence: CDR1 SGHVS, CDR2 FQNEAQ. The CDR3 runs 15 residues. Deletions cut 3 bases from V and 2 bases from J, with 12 bases between. In DNA form, the CDR3 reads TGTGCCAGCAGCTTGGGCGGGGGCTTCACAGATACGCAGTATTTT. Translated: CASSLGGGFTDTQYF.

This clone was detected only once. The chain recombines TRBV6-6 with TRBJ1-2; TRBD1 agrees at 7 bases. The germline V gene encodes CDR1 MNHNY and CDR2 SVGAGI (reference sequence). V lost 6 bases and J lost 4; bases outside the gene matches: 8. This CDR3 contains 14 residues. Here the CDR3 reads CASRFQGDAYGYTF. The CDR3 coding sequence is TGTGCCAGCAGGTTCCAGGGGGATGCCTATGGCTACACCTTC.

The chain carries TRBV9 and TRBJ2-1; possible D gene TRBD1, 5 bases. With 3 bases removed from V and 1 base from J, the gap between germline ends came to 11 bases. Germline CDR1 is SGDLS and CDR2 is YYNGEE. The CDR3 consists of 15 residues. In DNA, the CDR3 is TGTGCCAGCAGCGCTCAGGGTCTTTCCTACAATGAGCAGTTCTTC. Translation: CASSAQGLSYNEQFF.

V and J are TRBV5-1 and TRBJ2-7, with D perhaps matching TRBD1 (5 bases). The CDR3 is 16 amino acids. The V end lost 0 bases, the J end lost 1 base, and 14 bases lay between the germline ends. Per the germline V gene, CDR1 is SGHRS and CDR2 is YFSETQ. The CDR3 protein is CASSLGYGGASYEQYF. The CDR3 DNA reads as TGCGCCAGCAGCTTGGGTTATGGTGGGGCATCCTACGAGCAGTACTTC.

The genes are TRBV1 and TRBJ2-7; TRBD2, the table's D call, was not compared with the DNA. TRBV1 is shown as a pseudogene. The CDR3 has 18 residues. The CDR3 reads CTSSQDHRGRTIRYEQYF. For the CDR3, the DNA is TGCACCAGCAGCCAAGATCATAGAGGGAGGACTATTAGATACGAGCAGTACTTC.

Of note for this clone: Other DNA variants within this sample encode the same CDR3. This chain joins TRBV6-5 and TRBJ1-1; D may be TRBD1 (6 bases). V was shortened by 8 bases and J by 0 bases, with 13 bases between the two germline ends. Germline V gene data show CDR1 as MNHEY and CDR2 as SVGAGI. The CDR3 is 14 residues long. Written as DNA, the CDR3 is TGTGCCAGCTCTCGTCAGGGGTTGAACACTGAAGCTTTCTTT. Translation gives CASSRQGLNTEAFF.

This chain links TRBV9 with TRBJ1-4; TRBD1 might be the D (6 bases). There are 16 residues in the CDR3. V lost 4 bases to trimming and J lost 5 bases, with 18 bases between them. Germline CDR1 reads SGDLS; CDR2 reads YYNGEE. The CDR3 spells CASSPYSSRGNEKLFF. The CDR3, as DNA: TGTGCCAGCAGCCCCTATTCTTCCAGGGGAAATGAAAAACTGTTTTTT.

V gene TRBV29-1 combines with J gene TRBJ2-1; D is perhaps TRBD2 (6 bases). The CDR3 is 13 residues long. From germline, CDR1 is SQVTM and CDR2 ANQGSEA. V was shortened by 4 bases and J by 4 bases, with 11 bases between the two germline ends. In DNA form, the CDR3 reads TGCAGCGTTGTTCGGGGGAAGTACAATGAGCAGTTCTTC. This codes for CSVVRGKYNEQFF.